This TCR beta chain was captured by sequencing in a study of patients and donors after allogeneic stem cell transplantation. Germline V gene data show CDR1 as MNHEY and CDR2 as SMNVEV (reference sequence). The CDR3 is 18 residues long. Trimming took off 5 bases at V and 0 bases at J, with 17 bases between the two ends. TCRdb processed the RT-PCR reads anew with MiXCR; each CDR3 protein has one entry. The repertoire includes hundreds of thousands of distinct CDR3 sequences, around 15% of them detected once, and less than 9.5% sits in the top ten. The receptor's source is a human donor who was either an allogeneic HSCT recipient or a stem cell or donor lymphocyte infusion donor (not recorded which). It is not recorded whose cells these are; they may come from a transplant donor. Sequenced sample: blood, either unsorted or a sorted T cell fraction (not recorded which). The genes are TRBV27 and TRBJ2-6, with D perhaps assigned TRBD1 or TRBD2 (5 bases each). DNA for the CDR3: TGTGCCAGCAGTGCAATCGTGGGACGGGTCTCTGGGGCCAACGTCCTGACTTTC. Protein sequence: CASSAIVGRVSGANVLTF.